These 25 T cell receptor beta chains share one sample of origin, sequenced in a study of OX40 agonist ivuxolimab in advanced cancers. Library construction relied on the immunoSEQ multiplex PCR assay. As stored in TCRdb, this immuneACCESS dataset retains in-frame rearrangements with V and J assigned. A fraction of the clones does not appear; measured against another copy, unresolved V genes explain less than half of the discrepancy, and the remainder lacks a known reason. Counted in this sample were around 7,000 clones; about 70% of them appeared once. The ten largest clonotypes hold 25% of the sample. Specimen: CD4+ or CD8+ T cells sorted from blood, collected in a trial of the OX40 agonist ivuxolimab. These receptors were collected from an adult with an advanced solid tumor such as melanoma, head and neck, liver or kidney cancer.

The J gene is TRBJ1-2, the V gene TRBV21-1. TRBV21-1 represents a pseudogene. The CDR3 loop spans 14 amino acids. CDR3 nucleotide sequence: TGTGCCAGCAGCAAAGGAGGCGCTGGCTATGGCTACACCTTC. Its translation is CASSKGGAGYGYTF.

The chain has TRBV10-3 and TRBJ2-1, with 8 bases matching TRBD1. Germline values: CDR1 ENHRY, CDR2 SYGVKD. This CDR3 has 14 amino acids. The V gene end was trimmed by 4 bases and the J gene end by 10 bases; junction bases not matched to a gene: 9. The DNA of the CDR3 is TGTGCCATCAGTGGGAAGACAGGGGCGACCGAGCAGTTCTTC. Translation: CAISGKTGATEQFF.

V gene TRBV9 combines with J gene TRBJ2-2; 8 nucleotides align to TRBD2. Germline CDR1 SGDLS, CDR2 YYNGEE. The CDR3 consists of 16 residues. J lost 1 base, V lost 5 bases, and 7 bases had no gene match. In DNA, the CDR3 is TGTGCCAGCAGACCCAGCGGGAGTGTGAACACCGGGGAGCTGTTTTTT. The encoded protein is CASRPSGSVNTGELFF.

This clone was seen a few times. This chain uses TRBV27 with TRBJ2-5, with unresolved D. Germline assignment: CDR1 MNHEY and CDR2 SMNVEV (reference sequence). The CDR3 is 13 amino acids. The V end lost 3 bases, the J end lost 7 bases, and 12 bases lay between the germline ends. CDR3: CASSLSKPGTQYF. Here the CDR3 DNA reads TGTGCCAGCAGTTTGTCCAAACCGGGGACCCAGTACTTC.

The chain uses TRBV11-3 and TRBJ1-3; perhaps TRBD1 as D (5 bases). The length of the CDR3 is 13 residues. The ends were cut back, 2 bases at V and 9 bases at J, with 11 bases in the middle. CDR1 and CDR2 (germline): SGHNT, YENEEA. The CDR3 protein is CASSLNPGSTIYF. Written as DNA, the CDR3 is TGTGCCAGCAGCTTAAACCCAGGGAGCACCATATATTTT.

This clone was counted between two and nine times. CDR3 sequence reads: CASSPWTAYNEQFF. The CDR3 DNA is TGTGCCAGCAGCCCATGGACAGCCTACAATGAGCAGTTCTTC. The rearrangement links TRBV11-3 to TRBJ2-1; TRBD1 might be the D (6 bases). This CDR3 has 14 amino acids. From germline, CDR1 is SGHNT and CDR2 YENEEA. The germline V and J ends were trimmed by 5 bases and 2 bases, with 10 bases remaining between them.

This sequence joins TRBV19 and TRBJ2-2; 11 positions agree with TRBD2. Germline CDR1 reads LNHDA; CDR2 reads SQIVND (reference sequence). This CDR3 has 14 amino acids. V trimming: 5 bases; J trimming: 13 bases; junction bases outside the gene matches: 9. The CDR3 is CASSSGLAAVGLFF. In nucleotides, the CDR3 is TGTGCCAGTAGTTCGGGACTAGCGGCCGTGGGGCTGTTTTTT.

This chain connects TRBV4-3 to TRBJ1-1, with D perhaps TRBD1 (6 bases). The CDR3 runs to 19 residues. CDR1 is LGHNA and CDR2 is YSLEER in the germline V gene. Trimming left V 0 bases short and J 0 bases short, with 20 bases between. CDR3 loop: CASSQEVSAAGEMNTEAFF. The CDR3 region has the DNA TGCGCCAGCAGCCAAGAGGTCTCTGCCGCAGGGGAAATGAACACTGAAGCTTTCTTT.

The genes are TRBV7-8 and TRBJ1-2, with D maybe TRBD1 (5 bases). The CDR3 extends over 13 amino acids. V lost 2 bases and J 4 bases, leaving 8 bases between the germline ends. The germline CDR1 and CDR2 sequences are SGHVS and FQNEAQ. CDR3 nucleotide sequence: TGTGCCAGCAGCTTATGGGGGGGCTATGGCTACACCTTC. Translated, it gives CASSLWGGYGYTF.

The CDR3 spells CASSPMGNYGYTF. The CDR3 DNA sequence: TGTGCCAGCAGCCCGATGGGAAACTATGGCTACACCTTC. The rearrangement joins TRBV7-6 to TRBJ1-2; D call uncertain. Germline CDR1 SGHVS, CDR2 FNYEAQ. CDR3 size: 13 residues. V shed 5 bases and J shed 2 bases, with 9 bases lying between them.

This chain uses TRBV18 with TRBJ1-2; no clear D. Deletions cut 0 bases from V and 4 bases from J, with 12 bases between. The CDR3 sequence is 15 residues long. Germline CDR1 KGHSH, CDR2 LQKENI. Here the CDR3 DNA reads TGTGCCAGCTCACCACCAAGTGCCACCGGCTATGGCTACACCTTC. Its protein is CASSPPSATGYGYTF. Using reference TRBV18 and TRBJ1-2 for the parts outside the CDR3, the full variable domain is NAGVMQNPRHLVRRRGQEARLRCSPMKGHSHVYWYRQLPEEGLKFMVYLQKENIIDESGMPKERFSAEFPKEGPSILRIQQVVRGDSAAYFCASSPPSATGYGYTFGSGTRLTVV.

This CDR3 is CASSIGQSYSYEQYF. The CDR3 nucleotides are TGTGCCAGCAGCATCGGCCAATCCTATTCCTACGAGCAGTACTTC. The chain joins TRBV7-6 to TRBJ2-7; D is ambiguous. Germline V gene sequence: CDR1 SGHVS, CDR2 FNYEAQ. This CDR3 is built from 15 residues. With 5 bases removed from V and 1 base from J, the gap between germline ends came to 15 bases.

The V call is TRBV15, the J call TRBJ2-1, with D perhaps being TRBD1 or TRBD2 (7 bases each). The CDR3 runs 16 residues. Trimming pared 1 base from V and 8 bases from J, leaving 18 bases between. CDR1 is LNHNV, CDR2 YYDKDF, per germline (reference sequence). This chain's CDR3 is CATSRGWGGDSDEQFF. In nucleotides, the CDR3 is TGTGCCACCAGCAGAGGTTGGGGGGGGGACAGCGATGAGCAGTTCTTC.

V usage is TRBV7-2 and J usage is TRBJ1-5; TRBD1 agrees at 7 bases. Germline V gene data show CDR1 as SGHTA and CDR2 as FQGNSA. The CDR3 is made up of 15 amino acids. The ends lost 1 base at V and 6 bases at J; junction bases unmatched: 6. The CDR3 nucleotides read TGTGCCAGCAGCTTAGAGGAGGGGGCCGGTCAGCCCCAGCATTTT. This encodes CASSLEEGAGQPQHF. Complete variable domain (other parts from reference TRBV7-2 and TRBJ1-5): GAGVSQSPSNKVTEKGKDVELRCDPISGHTALYWYRQSLGQGLEFLIYFQGNSAPDKSGLPSDRFSAERTGGSVSTLTIQRTQQEDSAVYLCASSLEEGAGQPQHFGDGTRLSIL.

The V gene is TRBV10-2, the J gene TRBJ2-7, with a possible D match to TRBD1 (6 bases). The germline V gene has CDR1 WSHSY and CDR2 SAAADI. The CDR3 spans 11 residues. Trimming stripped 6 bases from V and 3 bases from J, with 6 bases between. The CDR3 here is CASRDSYEQYF. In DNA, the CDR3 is TGCGCCAGCAGGGACAGCTACGAGCAGTACTTC.

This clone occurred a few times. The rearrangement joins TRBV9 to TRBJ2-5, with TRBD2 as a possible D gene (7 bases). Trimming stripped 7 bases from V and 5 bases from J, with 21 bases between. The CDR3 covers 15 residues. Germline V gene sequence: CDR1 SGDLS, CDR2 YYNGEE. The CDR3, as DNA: TGTGCCAGCGGAGGGGGGGGCCCCTGGGGCGAGACCCAGTACTTC. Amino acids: CASGGGGPWGETQYF.

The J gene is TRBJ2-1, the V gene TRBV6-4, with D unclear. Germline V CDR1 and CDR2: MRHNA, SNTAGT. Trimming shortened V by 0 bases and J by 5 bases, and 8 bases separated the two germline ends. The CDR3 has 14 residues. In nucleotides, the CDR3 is TGTGCCAGCAGTGACTCATCCGGGCACAATGAGCAGTTCTTC. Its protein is CASSDSSGHNEQFF.

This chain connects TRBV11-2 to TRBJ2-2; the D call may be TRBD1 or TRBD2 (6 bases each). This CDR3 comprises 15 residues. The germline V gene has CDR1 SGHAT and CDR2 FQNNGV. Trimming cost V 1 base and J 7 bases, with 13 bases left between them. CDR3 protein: CASSLVGGAGGELFF. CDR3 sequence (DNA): TGTGCCAGCAGCTTAGTCGGGGGCGCGGGCGGGGAGCTGTTTTTT.

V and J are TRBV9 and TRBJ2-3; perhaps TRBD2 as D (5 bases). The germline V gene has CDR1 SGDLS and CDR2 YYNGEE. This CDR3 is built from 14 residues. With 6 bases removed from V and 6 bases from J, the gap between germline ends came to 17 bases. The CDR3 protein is CASTPWPGFDTQYF. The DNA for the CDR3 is TGTGCCAGCACCCCGTGGCCGGGGTTTGATACGCAGTATTTT.

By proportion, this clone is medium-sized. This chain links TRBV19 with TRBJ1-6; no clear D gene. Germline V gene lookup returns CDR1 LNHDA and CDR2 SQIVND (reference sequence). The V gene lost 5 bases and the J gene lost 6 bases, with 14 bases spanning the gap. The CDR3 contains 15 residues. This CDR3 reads CASSVTRLGNSPLHF. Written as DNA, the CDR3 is TGTGCCAGTAGTGTTACGCGGTTGGGTAATTCACCCCTCCACTTT.

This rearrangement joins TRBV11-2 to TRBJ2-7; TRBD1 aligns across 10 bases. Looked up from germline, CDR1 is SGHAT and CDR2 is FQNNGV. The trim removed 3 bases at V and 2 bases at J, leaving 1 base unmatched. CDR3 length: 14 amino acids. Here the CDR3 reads CASSFGTGAYEQYF. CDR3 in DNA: TGTGCCAGCAGCTTCGGGACAGGGGCCTACGAGCAGTACTTC.

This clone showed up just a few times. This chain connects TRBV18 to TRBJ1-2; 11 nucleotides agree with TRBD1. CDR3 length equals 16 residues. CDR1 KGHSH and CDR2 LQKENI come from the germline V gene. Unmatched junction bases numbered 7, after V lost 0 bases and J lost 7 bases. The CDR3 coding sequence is TGTGCCAGCTCACCACCCGGACAGGGGGCCTACGGTGGCTACACCTTC. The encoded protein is CASSPPGQGAYGGYTF.

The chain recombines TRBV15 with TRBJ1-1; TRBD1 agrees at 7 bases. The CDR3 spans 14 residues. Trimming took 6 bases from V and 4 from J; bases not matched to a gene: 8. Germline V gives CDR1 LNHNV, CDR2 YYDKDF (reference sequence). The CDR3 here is CATRKRGPATEAFF. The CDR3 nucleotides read TGTGCCACCAGAAAAAGGGGGCCGGCCACTGAAGCTTTCTTT.

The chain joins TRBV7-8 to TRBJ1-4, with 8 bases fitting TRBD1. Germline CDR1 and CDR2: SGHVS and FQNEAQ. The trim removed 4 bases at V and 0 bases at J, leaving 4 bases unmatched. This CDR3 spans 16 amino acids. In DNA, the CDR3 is TGTGCCAGCAGCTCGACAGGGGAGGCAACTAATGAAAAACTGTTTTTT. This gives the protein CASSSTGEATNEKLFF.

In DNA form, the CDR3 reads TGTGCCAGCAGTACTAATAATTCACCCCTCCACTTT. Its protein is CASSTNNSPLHF. The chain is built from TRBV14 and TRBJ1-6, with unresolved D. V lost 6 bases and J lost 5, with 5 bases in between. CDR1 is SGHDN and CDR2 is FVKESK in the germline V gene. CDR3 length equals 12 residues.